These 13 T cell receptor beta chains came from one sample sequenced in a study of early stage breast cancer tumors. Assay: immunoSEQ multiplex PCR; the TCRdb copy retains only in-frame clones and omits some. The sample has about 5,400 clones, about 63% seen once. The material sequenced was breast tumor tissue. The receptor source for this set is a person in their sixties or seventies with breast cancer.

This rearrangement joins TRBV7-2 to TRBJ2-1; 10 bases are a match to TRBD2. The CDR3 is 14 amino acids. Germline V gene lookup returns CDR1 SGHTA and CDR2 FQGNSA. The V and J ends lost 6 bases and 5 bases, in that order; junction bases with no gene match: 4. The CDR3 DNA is TGTGCCAGCAGACCCGGACTAGCGGACAATGAGCAGTTCTTC. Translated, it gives CASRPGLADNEQFF.

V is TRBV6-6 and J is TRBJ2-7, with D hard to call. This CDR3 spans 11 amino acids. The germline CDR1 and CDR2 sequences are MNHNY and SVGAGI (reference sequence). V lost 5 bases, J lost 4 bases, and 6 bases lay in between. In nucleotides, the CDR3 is TGTGCCAGCAGTACCTCATACGAGCAGTACTTC. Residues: CASSTSYEQYF.

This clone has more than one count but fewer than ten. Here the CDR3 reads CAWSYNQETQYF. In nucleotides, the CDR3 is TGTGCCTGGAGTTACAACCAAGAGACCCAGTACTTC. The J gene is TRBJ2-5, the V gene TRBV30; D not certain. The CDR3 loop spans 12 amino acids. Germline assignment: CDR1 GTSNPN and CDR2 SVGIG (reference sequence). V lost 2 bases and J lost 0, with 4 bases in between.

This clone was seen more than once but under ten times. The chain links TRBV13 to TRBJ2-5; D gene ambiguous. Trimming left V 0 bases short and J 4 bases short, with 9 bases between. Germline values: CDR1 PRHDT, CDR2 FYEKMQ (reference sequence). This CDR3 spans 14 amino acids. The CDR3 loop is CASSLGLRGETQYF. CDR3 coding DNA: TGTGCCAGCAGCTTAGGCCTAAGAGGAGAGACCCAGTACTTC.

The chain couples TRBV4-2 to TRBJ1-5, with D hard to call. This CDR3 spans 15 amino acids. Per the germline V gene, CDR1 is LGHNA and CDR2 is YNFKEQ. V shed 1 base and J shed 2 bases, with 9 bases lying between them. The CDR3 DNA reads TGTGCCAGCAGCCAAGCCAACCGGGGCAATCAGCCCCAGCATTTT. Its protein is CASSQANRGNQPQHF.

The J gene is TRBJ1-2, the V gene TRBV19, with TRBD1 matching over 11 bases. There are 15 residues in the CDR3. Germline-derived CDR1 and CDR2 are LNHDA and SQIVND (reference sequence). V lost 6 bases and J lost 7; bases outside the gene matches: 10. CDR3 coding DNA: TGTGCCAGTAGCGCAACCGGGACAGGGGGAACTGGCTACACCTTC. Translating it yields CASSATGTGGTGYTF.

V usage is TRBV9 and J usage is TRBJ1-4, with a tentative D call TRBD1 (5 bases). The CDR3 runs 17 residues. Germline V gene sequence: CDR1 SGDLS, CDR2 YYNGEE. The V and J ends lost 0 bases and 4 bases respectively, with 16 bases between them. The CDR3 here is CASSVDGGTESNEKLFF. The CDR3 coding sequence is TGTGCCAGCAGCGTAGACGGGGGGACGGAGAGTAATGAAAAACTGTTTTTT.

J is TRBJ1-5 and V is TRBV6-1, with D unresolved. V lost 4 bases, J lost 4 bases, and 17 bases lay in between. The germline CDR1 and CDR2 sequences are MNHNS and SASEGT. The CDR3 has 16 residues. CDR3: CASSGAASRDNQPQHF. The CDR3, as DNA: TGTGCCAGCAGTGGAGCAGCCTCCCGGGATAATCAGCCCCAGCATTTT.

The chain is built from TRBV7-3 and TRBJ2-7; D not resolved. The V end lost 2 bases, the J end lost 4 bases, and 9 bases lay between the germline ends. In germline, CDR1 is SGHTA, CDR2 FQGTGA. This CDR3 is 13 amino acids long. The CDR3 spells CASSLGDWYEQYF. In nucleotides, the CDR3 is TGTGCCAGCAGCTTAGGGGATTGGTACGAGCAGTACTTC. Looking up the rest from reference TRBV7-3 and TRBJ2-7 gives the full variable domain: GAGVSQTPSNKVTEKGKYVELRCDPISGHTALYWYRQSLGQGPEFLIYFQGTGAADDSGLPNDRFFAVRPEGSVSTLKIQRTERGDSAVYLCASSLGDWYEQYFGPGTRLTVT.

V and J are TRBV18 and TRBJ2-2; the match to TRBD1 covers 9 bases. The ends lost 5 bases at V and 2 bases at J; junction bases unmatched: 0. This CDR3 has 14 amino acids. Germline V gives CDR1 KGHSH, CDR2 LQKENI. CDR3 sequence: CASSTGGNTGELFF. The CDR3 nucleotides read TGTGCCAGCTCAACAGGGGGCAACACCGGGGAGCTGTTTTTT.

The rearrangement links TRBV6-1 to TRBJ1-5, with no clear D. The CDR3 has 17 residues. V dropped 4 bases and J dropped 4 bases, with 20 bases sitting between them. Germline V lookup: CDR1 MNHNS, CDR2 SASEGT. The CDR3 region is CASSGPRTARFNQPQHF. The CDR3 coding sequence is TGTGCCAGCAGTGGACCGAGGACGGCCCGTTTTAATCAGCCCCAGCATTTT.

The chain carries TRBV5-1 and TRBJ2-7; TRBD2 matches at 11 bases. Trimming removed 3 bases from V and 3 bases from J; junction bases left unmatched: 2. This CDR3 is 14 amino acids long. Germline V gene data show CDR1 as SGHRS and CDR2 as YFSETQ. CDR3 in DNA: TGCGCCAGCAGCTCGGGGACTAGCGGCTACGAGCAGTACTTC. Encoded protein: CASSSGTSGYEQYF.

The CDR3 here is CASSGTVNQRGGYTF. The DNA of the CDR3 is TGTGCCAGCAGTGGGACAGTTAATCAGAGGGGTGGCTACACCTTC. This chain uses TRBV6-1 with TRBJ1-2, with a tentative D call TRBD1 (6 bases). The CDR3 runs to 15 residues. Trimming stripped 4 bases from V and 7 bases from J, with 19 bases between. The germline CDR1 and CDR2 sequences are MNHNS and SASEGT.